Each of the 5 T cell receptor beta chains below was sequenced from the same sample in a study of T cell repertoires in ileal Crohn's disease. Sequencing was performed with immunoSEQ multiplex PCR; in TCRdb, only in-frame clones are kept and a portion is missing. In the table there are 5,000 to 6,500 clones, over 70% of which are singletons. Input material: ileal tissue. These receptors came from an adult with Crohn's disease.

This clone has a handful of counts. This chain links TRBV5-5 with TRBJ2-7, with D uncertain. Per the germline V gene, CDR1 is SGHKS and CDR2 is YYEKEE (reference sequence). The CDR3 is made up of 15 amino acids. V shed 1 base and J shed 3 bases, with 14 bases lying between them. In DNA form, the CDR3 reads TGTGCCAGCAGCTTGACCTGGGCCGCAGGCTACGAGCAGTACTTC. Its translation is CASSLTWAAGYEQYF.

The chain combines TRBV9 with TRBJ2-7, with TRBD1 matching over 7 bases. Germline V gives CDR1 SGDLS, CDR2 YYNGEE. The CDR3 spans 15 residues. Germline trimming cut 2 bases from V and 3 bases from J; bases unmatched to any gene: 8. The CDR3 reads CASSVYRGEDYEQYF. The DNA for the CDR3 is TGTGCCAGCAGCGTTTACAGGGGCGAAGACTACGAGCAGTACTTC.

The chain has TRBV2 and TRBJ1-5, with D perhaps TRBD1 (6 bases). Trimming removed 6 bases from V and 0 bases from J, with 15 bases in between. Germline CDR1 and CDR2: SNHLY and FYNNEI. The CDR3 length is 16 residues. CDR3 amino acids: CASSLDRSSSNQPQHF. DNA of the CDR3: TGTGCCAGCAGCCTAGACAGGTCAAGTAGCAATCAGCCCCAGCATTTT.

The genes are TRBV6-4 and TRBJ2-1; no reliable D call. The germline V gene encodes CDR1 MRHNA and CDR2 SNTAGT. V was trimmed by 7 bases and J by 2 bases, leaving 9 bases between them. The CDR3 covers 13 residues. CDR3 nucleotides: TGTGCCAGCACAGACAAGACCTACAATGAGCAGTTCTTC. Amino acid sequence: CASTDKTYNEQFF.

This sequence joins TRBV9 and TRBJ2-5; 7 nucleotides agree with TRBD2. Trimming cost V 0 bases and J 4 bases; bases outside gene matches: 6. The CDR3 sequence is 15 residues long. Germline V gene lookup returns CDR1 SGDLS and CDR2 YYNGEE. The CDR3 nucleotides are TGTGCCAGCAGCGTAGGGGAGGGTATAGGAGAGACCCAGTACTTC. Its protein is CASSVGEGIGETQYF.